This TCR beta chain was retrieved from a study of blood T cell repertoires in COVID-19. Study overall: Samples of COVID-19 (acute and convalescent) were obtained from the United States, Italy and Spain.

Original handling: Reference gene primer amplification gave estimated nucleated cell counts. The assay was immunoSEQ multiplex PCR, and TCRdb's table has in-frame clones only and misses some. The V and J calls and the clone size are those of that table, but D and trimming were determined from the DNA. The repertoire holds some 140,000 clones, over 70% seen once, with 15% to 25% in the top ten. V lost 5 bases, J lost 1 base, and 4 bases stayed unmatched. From germline, CDR1 is WNHNN and CDR2 SYGVQD (reference sequence). The CDR3 spans 16 residues. J is TRBJ2-3 and V is TRBV10-1; TRBD2 agrees at 12 bases. The clonotype originates from a man older than 75 with acute or convalescent COVID-19. Specimen: peripheral blood. DNA of the CDR3: TGCGCCAGCAGTTCGCTAGCGGGGGGGGGCACAGATACGCAGTATTTT. It encodes CASSSLAGGGTDTQYF.